Included here is one T cell receptor (beta chain) sequence, with context. What this receptor recognizes is not known. Per-base qualities were not stored, and no clone one base away is much larger. Counted from cysteine to phenylalanine, this CDR3 has 15 amino acids. Only the CDR3 DNA stays, 45 bases, in frame from base 1. CDR1 and CDR2 are drawn from the germline V gene: MNHEY, SVGEGT. Trimming at the junction amounts to 4 bases on V and 1 base on J, and the germline ends lie 13 bases apart. Each collaborating institution followed its own protocols to collect whole blood in K2EDTA tubes. Collaborator samples were shipped for TCRbeta analysis as frozen whole blood, isolated PBMCs, or DNA extracted from either sample type. This sample was taken from a study of blood T cell repertoires in COVID-19 (dated by TCRdb to between 2020 and 2021). Background on the whole study: Samples covering the acute and convalescent phases of COVID-19 were provided by collaborators in the United States, Italy and Spain. The samples were drawn from two sources: the first 160 participants of the ongoing ImmuneRACE study, and 950 to 1,500 subjects contributed by 6 global collaborators. The repertoires were made available in a free public database intended to serve as a resource for research on the immune response to SARS-CoV-2. HLA class I and class II types, where available, came from metadata supplied by the sample provider rather than from assay-based typing. Nearly every sample came with metadata listing a de-identified subject ID, COVID-19 status, age in years and sex. The material from the prospective study consisted of cDNA or gDNA derived from T cells, B-cell-depleted T cells, or PBMCs. Deeply sampled blood TCRbeta repertoires from subjects exposed to, actively infected with, or recovered from COVID-19 were included in the dataset. Overall study outcomes, separate from this receptor: Clinical and demographic metadata were provided uncurated, with the amount varying by source and participant.

TCRbeta CDR3 regions were amplified from genomic DNA by means of the immunoSEQ Assay, a bias-controlled multiplex PCR. The study's own analysis went as follows. The number of nucleated cells in each sample was estimated by amplification of reference gene primers within the assay. To quantify the absolute abundance of each unique TCRbeta CDR3 rearrangement, sequence reads were collapsed and filtered. For each sample, productive Simpson clonality was calculated as the square root of Simpson's diversity index across productive rearrangements. TCRdb took this table from immuneACCESS and kept in-frame rearrangements with V and J called. Such tables lack part of the clones; where checked against another copy, unresolved V genes explain under half of the gap, and the rest is unexplained. D and trimming come from the DNA, and the V and J calls and clone size come from that table. The sample table holds just over 80,000 clones, of which around 81% were seen once. The ten largest clones capture around 43% of the sample.

This TCR was sampled from a man older than 75 with acute or convalescent COVID-19. Sequenced input: peripheral blood. The chain employs TRBV6-2 or TRBV6-3 and TRBJ1-2; the best D guess is TRBD1, with 5 bases matching. The nucleotides are TGTGCCAGCAGTTTCCACAGGATACTTAACTATGGCTACACCTTC. Translated, this is CASSFHRILNYGYTF.